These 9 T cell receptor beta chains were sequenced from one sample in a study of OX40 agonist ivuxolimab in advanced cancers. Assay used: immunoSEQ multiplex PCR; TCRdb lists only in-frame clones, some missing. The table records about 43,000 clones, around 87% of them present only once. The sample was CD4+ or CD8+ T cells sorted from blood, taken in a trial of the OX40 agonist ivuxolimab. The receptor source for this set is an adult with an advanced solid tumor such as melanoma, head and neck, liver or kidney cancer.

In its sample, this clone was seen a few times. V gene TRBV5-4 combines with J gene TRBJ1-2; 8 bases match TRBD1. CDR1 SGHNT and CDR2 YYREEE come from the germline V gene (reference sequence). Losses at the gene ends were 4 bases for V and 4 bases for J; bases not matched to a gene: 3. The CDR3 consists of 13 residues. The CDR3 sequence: CASSRQGSYGYTF. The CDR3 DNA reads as TGTGCCAGCAGCCGACAGGGGAGCTATGGCTACACCTTC.

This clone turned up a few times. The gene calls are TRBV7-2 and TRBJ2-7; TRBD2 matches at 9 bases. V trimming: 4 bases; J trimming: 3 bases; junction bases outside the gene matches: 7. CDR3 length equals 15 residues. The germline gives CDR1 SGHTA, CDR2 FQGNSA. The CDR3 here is CASSSRTSAIYEQYF. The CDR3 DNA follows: TGTGCCAGCAGCTCGAGGACTAGCGCGATCTACGAGCAGTACTTC.

The CDR3 protein is CASSVTPSGGSTDTQYF. CDR3 coding DNA: TGTGCCAGCAGCGTAACCCCTAGCGGGGGAAGCACAGATACGCAGTATTTT. The chain joins TRBV9 to TRBJ2-3, with 10 bases that match TRBD2. The J segment lost 0 bases and the V segment lost 1 base, leaving 5 bases of the junction unmatched. The CDR3 is made up of 17 amino acids. Germline V lookup: CDR1 SGDLS, CDR2 YYNGEE.

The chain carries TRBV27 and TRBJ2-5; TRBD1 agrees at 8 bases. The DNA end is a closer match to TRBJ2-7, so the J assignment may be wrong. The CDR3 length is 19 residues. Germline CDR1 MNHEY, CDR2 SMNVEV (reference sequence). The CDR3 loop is CASCYPGQVPILSSYEQYF. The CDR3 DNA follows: TGTGCCAGCTGCTACCCGGGACAGGTTCCCATTCTAAGCTCCTACGAGCAGTACTTC.

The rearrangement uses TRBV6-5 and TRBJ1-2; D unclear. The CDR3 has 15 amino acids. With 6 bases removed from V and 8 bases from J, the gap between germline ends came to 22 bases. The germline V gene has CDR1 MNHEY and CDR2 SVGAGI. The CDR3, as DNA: TGTGCCAGCAGCCCCCGGGTGGGGATCACCTCCGGCTACACCTTC. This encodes CASSPRVGITSGYTF.

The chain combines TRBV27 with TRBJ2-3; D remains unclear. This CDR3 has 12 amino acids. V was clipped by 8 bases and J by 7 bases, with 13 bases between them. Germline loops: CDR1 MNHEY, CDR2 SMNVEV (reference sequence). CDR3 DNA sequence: TGTGCCAGCGGCGGCGAGACCTATACGCAGTATTTT. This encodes CASGGETYTQYF.

CDR3 residues: CASSLNAPPPHTQYF. The CDR3 region has the DNA TGTGCCAGCAGCCTCAACGCCCCCCCGCCACATACGCAGTATTTT. The chain is built from TRBV2 and TRBJ2-3; the D is unclear. There are 15 residues in the CDR3. In germline, CDR1 is SNHLY, CDR2 FYNNEI. Trimming cost V 6 bases and J 7 bases, with 20 bases left between them.

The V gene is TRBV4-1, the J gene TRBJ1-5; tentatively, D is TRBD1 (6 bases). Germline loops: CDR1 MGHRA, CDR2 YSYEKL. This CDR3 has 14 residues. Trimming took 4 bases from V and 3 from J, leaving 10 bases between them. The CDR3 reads CASSRQDLNQPQHF. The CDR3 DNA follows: TGCGCCAGCAGCCGACAGGACCTCAATCAGCCCCAGCATTTT.

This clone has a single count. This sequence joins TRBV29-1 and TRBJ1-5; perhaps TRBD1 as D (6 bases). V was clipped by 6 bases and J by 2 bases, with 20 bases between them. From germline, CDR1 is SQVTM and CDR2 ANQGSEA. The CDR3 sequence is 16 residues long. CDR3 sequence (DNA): TGCAGCGTCTTGGGGGGCCAGGGCACAGGCAATCAGCCCCAGCATTTT. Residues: CSVLGGQGTGNQPQHF.